These 21 T cell receptor beta chains were all obtained from the same sample, sequenced in a study of blood T cell repertoires in COVID-19. Some clones are missing from TCRdb's copy, which holds only in-frame ones; the method was immunoSEQ multiplex PCR. The repertoire includes some 170,000 clones, roughly 88% of them detected once, and 15% sits in the top ten. Sequencing was performed on PBMCs or T cells enriched from blood (not recorded which). The receptors originated from a man aged 50 to 59 who had recovered from COVID-19.

The rearrangement joins TRBV5-1 to TRBJ1-4, with D possibly being TRBD1 (5 bases). There are 14 residues in the CDR3. Trimming shortened V by 4 bases and J by 5 bases, and 12 bases separated the two germline ends. Germline V lookup: CDR1 SGHRS, CDR2 YFSETQ. CDR3: CASSGQGFNEKLFF. The CDR3 DNA follows: TGCGCCAGCAGCGGGCAGGGATTCAATGAAAAACTGTTTTTT.

This clone occurred once. The chain uses TRBV12-3 or TRBV12-4 and TRBJ2-3; 8 positions match TRBD1. After removal of 4 bases from V and 7 bases from J, the junction contained 4 bases not matched to a gene. The CDR3 is 13 amino acids. The CDR3 protein is CASSSGTGYTQYF. DNA of the CDR3: TGTGCCAGCAGTTCCGGGACAGGATATACGCAGTATTTT.

This clone appeared a few times. The rearrangement links TRBV19 to TRBJ2-3; TRBD2 might be the D (5 bases). Germline V gene lookup returns CDR1 LNHDA and CDR2 SQIVND (reference sequence). V was trimmed by 5 bases and J by 0 bases, leaving 9 bases between them. The CDR3 is made up of 14 amino acids. The CDR3 nucleotides are TGTGCCAGTAGTGTCACGGGGAGCACAGATACGCAGTATTTT. It yields the protein CASSVTGSTDTQYF.

The chain carries TRBV5-8 and TRBJ2-6, with D possibly being TRBD1 (6 bases). Deletions cut 1 base from V and 0 bases from J, with 17 bases between. Germline V gives CDR1 SGHTS, CDR2 YDEGEE. This CDR3 comprises 19 residues. The CDR3 bases are TGTGCCAGCAGCTTGATTTTGTTGGACAGATTCTCTGGGGCCAACGTCCTGACTTTC. As protein: CASSLILLDRFSGANVLTF.

V and J are TRBV6-5 and TRBJ1-6; tentative D call: TRBD1 (5 bases). The length of the CDR3 is 16 residues. Per germline, CDR1 MNHEY and CDR2 SVGAGI. With 6 bases removed from V and 3 bases from J, the gap between germline ends came to 15 bases. CDR3 residues: CASSYQTAGYNSPLHF. The CDR3 nucleotides read TGTGCCAGCAGCTACCAGACAGCCGGCTATAATTCACCCCTCCACTTT.

This clone is a singleton in its sample. The CDR3 DNA reads TGTGCCAGCAGTTACCGGGGGACTAACTATGGCTACACCTTC. This translates into CASSYRGTNYGYTF. This chain uses TRBV6-5 with TRBJ1-2, with D possibly being TRBD1 (5 bases). CDR1 is MNHEY, CDR2 SVGAGI, per germline. With 2 bases removed from V and 0 bases from J, the gap between germline ends came to 7 bases. The CDR3 covers 14 residues.

The chain employs TRBV27 and TRBJ2-5; D is unclear. Germline CDR1 is MNHEY and CDR2 is SMNVEV (reference sequence). V shed 6 bases and J shed 0 bases, with 8 bases lying between them. The CDR3 length is 13 residues. CDR3 region: CASSDTNQETQYF. The CDR3, as DNA: TGTGCCAGCAGCGACACAAACCAAGAGACCCAGTACTTC.

The rearrangement uses TRBV5-1 and TRBJ1-6, with TRBD1 identical over 7 bases. The germline V gene encodes CDR1 SGHRS and CDR2 YFSETQ. CDR3 size: 15 residues. After removal of 7 bases from V and 7 bases from J, the junction contained 11 bases not matched to a gene. The CDR3 nucleotides read TGCGCCAGCTCCCTTTCAGGACAGGCGAATTCACCCCTCCACTTT. This translates into CASSLSGQANSPLHF.

This chain's CDR3 is CASSLWGIRDRGREQFF. CDR3 nucleotide sequence: TGTGCCAGCAGCCTTTGGGGAATCCGGGACAGGGGGCGTGAGCAGTTCTTC. The J gene is TRBJ2-1, the V gene TRBV11-2, with 12 bases matching TRBD1. The CDR3 covers 17 residues. The J segment lost 9 bases and the V segment lost 5 bases, leaving 14 bases of the junction unmatched. CDR1 and CDR2 from the germline V gene are SGHAT and FQNNGV.

V and J are TRBV7-9 and TRBJ2-7; the match to TRBD1 covers 12 bases. V shed 8 bases, J shed 2 bases, and the junction held 13 bases outside the gene matches. The CDR3 is made up of 17 amino acids. Germline V gene lookup returns CDR1 SEHNR and CDR2 FQNEAQ (reference sequence). The CDR3 here is CASLPGQGARGPYEQYF. The CDR3 nucleotides are TGTGCCAGCCTCCCGGGACAGGGGGCTAGGGGTCCCTACGAGCAGTACTTC.

CDR3: CASSLAAGSPLHF. In nucleotides, the CDR3 is TGCGCCAGCAGCTTGGCGGCGGGGTCACCCCTCCACTTT. V is TRBV5-1 and J is TRBJ1-6; D gene ambiguous. Trimming stripped 0 bases from V and 10 bases from J, with 8 bases between. This CDR3 has 13 amino acids. CDR1 is SGHRS and CDR2 is YFSETQ in the germline V gene.

The chain links TRBV7-9 to TRBJ2-5; D might be TRBD1 or TRBD2, each matching 7 bases. V was cut by 4 bases and J by 7 bases, with 13 bases left in between. CDR3 length equals 13 residues. CDR1 is SEHNR, CDR2 FQNEAQ, per germline (reference sequence). The DNA of the CDR3 is TGTGCCAGCAGCTCAGCAGGGGGGGCGACCCAGTACTTC. It specifies CASSSAGGATQYF.

This sequence joins TRBV3-1 (or the pseudogene TRBV3-2) and TRBJ2-5; D is undetermined. Trimming pared 4 bases from V and 5 bases from J, leaving 8 bases between. In germline, CDR1 is LGHDT, CDR2 YNNKEL (reference sequence). There are 12 residues in the CDR3. In DNA form, the CDR3 reads TGTGCCAGCAGCCCCCCGAGGGAGACCCAGTACTTC. Amino acid sequence: CASSPPRETQYF.

A remark on this clone: This sample also contains other DNA sequences that code for the same CDR3. The chain recombines TRBV7-2 with TRBJ2-1; 8 nucleotides align to TRBD1. The CDR3 has 14 residues. Germline CDR1 is SGHTA and CDR2 is FQGNSA. Trimming at V came to 1 base and at J to 6 bases, leaving 2 bases not matched to a gene. CDR3 bases: TGTGCCAGCAGCTTAGGTACAGGGGGCAATGAGCAGTTCTTC. Encoded protein: CASSLGTGGNEQFF.

The chain recombines TRBV4-1 with TRBJ2-7; 7 positions agree with TRBD1. This CDR3 region has 17 residues. CDR1 is MGHRA, CDR2 YSYEKL, per germline. J was trimmed by 2 bases and V by 2 bases; bases with no gene match: 12. This CDR3 is CASSQSLDSRGTYEQYF. As DNA, the CDR3 is TGCGCCAGCAGCCAATCTTTAGATTCCAGGGGGACCTACGAGCAGTACTTC.

The chain is built from TRBV5-6 and TRBJ1-2; 7 bases match TRBD1. Germline CDR1 SGHDT, CDR2 YYEEEE. The CDR3 consists of 15 residues. J lost 1 base, V lost 4 bases, and 7 bases had no gene match. CDR3 in amino acids: CASSRERQGNYGYTF. Here the CDR3 DNA reads TGTGCCAGCAGCAGGGAGCGACAGGGTAACTATGGCTACACCTTC.

The chain employs TRBV21-1 and TRBJ1-2; the table calls TRBD1, which could not be checked here. TRBV21-1 is termed a pseudogene. The length of the CDR3 is 13 residues. CDR3 amino acids: CASSRHRLYGYTF. The CDR3 nucleotides are TGTGCCAGCAGCAGGCACAGGCTCTATGGCTACACCTTC.

This sequence joins TRBV5-1 and TRBJ1-5, with D maybe TRBD1 (5 bases). The CDR3 length is 14 residues. The V and J ends lost 3 bases and 0 bases respectively, with 7 bases between them. Germline assignment: CDR1 SGHRS and CDR2 YFSETQ. The CDR3 DNA reads TGCGCCAGCAGCTGGGGGGATAGCAATCAGCCCCAGCATTTT. Its translation: CASSWGDSNQPQHF.

V and J are TRBV10-3 and TRBJ2-5, with TRBD2 as a possible D gene (5 bases). Per germline, CDR1 ENHRY and CDR2 SYGVKD. This CDR3 has 14 residues. Between the trimmed V and J ends, which lost 6 bases and 2 bases, there was a span of 13 bases. The CDR3 sequence: CAIRRTSGQETQYF. In nucleotides, the CDR3 is TGTGCCATCAGACGGACTTCGGGACAAGAGACCCAGTACTTC.

V and J are TRBV12-5 and TRBJ1-2; unclear D gene. CDR1 and CDR2 from the germline V gene are LGHNT and FRNRAP. The CDR3 length is 13 residues. Between the trimmed V and J ends, which lost 1 base and 6 bases, there was a span of 9 bases. Here the CDR3 reads CASGLDNPNGYTF. CDR3 DNA: TGTGCTAGTGGTTTGGACAACCCCAATGGCTACACCTTC.

CDR3 region: CASSHTGSNQPQHF. The CDR3 DNA is TGTGCCAGCAGCCACACAGGTAGCAATCAGCCCCAGCATTTT. The rearrangement uses TRBV3-1 (or the pseudogene TRBV3-2) and TRBJ1-5, with D maybe TRBD1 (5 bases). The CDR3 consists of 14 residues. Per the germline V gene, CDR1 is LGHDT and CDR2 is YNNKEL (reference sequence). Trimming cost V 3 bases and J 0 bases, with 6 bases left between them.